The entry below gives a single T cell receptor (beta chain) sequence along with its context. Its antigen is undetermined. This sample is part of a study of a mutant IDH1 vaccine in newly diagnosed glioma. Regarding time point: week 47, end of study. Mutant IDH1 20-mer peptide, at 300 ug, made up each vaccine dose, with topical imiquimod. Each patient was administered eight vaccinations, scheduled in weeks 1, 3, 5, 7, 11, 15, 19 and 23. Repertoires were generated with immunoSEQ multiplex PCR, while TCRdb's copy carries only in-frame clones and drops some. The sample lists roughly 34,000 clones; approximately 90% were seen once. V lost 3 bases to trimming and J lost 7 bases, with 17 bases between them. The germline V gene has CDR1 SGDLS and CDR2 YYNGEE. The CDR3 is 15 amino acids.

The V and J genes are TRBV9 and TRBJ2-1; the D gene could be TRBD1 or TRBD2 (5 bases each). The TCR originated in a woman aged 30 to 39 with glioma. The sample here was PBMCs, taken from a glioma patient whose treatment included an IDH1 peptide vaccine. Written as DNA, the CDR3 is TGTGCCAGCAGCGCCGACGGGGCCCCCAAGAATGAGCAGTTCTTC. It is translated as CASSADGAPKNEQFF.